These 10 T cell receptor beta chains originate from one sample sequenced in a study of control samples from healthy donors and cancer patients. Profiling relied on immunoSEQ multiplex PCR, and the TCRdb table lists in-frame clones only, not all of them. The sample lists 90,000 to 100,000 clones; about 79% were seen once. The sample was blood. These receptors came from a woman in her 30s in good health.

The chain joins TRBV6-2 or TRBV6-3 to TRBJ1-6; D unresolved. The CDR3 contains 12 residues. Germline CDR1 is MNHEY and CDR2 is SVGEGT. Trimming stripped 6 bases from V and 8 bases from J, with 8 bases between. The CDR3 loop reads CASSWSDSPLHF. CDR3 bases: TGTGCCAGCAGCTGGTCCGATTCACCCCTCCACTTT.

This chain connects TRBV19 to TRBJ2-1, with 8 positions matching TRBD1. The ends lost 0 bases at V and 5 bases at J; junction bases unmatched: 12. Germline CDR1 and CDR2: LNHDA and SQIVND (reference sequence). The CDR3 length is 18 residues. The CDR3 loop reads CASSIERPGQGPDNEQFF. Here the CDR3 DNA reads TGTGCCAGTAGTATAGAGAGACCCGGACAGGGACCAGACAATGAGCAGTTCTTC.

The chain is built from TRBV29-1 and TRBJ1-5; D gene uncertain. Germline CDR1 reads SQVTM; CDR2 reads ANQGSEA. The CDR3 runs to 13 residues. Trimming left V 0 bases short and J 4 bases short, with 7 bases between. In DNA form, the CDR3 reads TGCAGCGTTGAAGATCAAAGGAATCAGCCCCAGCATTTT. Protein: CSVEDQRNQPQHF.

V usage is TRBV12-3 or TRBV12-4 and J usage is TRBJ1-2; D gene uncertain. The length of the CDR3 is 12 residues. V was clipped by 2 bases and J by 5 bases, with 6 bases between them. CDR3 in DNA: TGTGCCAGCAGTTTAATAGGGTATGGCTACACCTTC. Protein sequence: CASSLIGYGYTF.

The chain recombines TRBV6-5 with TRBJ2-7, with 8 bases that match TRBD1. CDR1 MNHEY and CDR2 SVGAGI come from the germline V gene. The CDR3 has 13 residues. V shed 7 bases and J 2 bases; nucleotides not matched to a gene: 4. The CDR3 DNA reads TGTGCCAGCATGGACAGGGTGGCCTACGAGCAGTACTTC. This encodes CASMDRVAYEQYF.

The chain joins TRBV6-5 to TRBJ1-2; D might be TRBD1 (5 bases). The CDR3 covers 15 residues. Germline-derived CDR1 and CDR2 are MNHEY and SVGAGI. V lost 6 bases to trimming and J lost 2 bases, with 16 bases between them. Here the CDR3 reads CASSDLFGHNYGYTF. Written as DNA, the CDR3 is TGTGCCAGCAGCGATCTCTTCGGACACAACTATGGCTACACCTTC.

V and J are TRBV7-2 and TRBJ1-4; TRBD1 agrees at 9 bases. V lost 3 bases to trimming and J lost 5 bases; unmatched junction nucleotides: 1. The germline gives CDR1 SGHTA, CDR2 FQGNSA. This CDR3 is built from 14 residues. In DNA form, the CDR3 reads TGTGCCAGCAGCTTTGACAGGGGGAATGAAAAACTGTTTTTT. Amino acids: CASSFDRGNEKLFF.

The V gene is TRBV24-1, the J gene TRBJ2-2, with 7 bases fitting TRBD1. The CDR3 loop spans 15 amino acids. Looked up from germline, CDR1 is KGHDR and CDR2 is SFDVKD. Trimming cost V 5 bases and J 4 bases; bases outside gene matches: 6. The CDR3 is CATSGPGQSTGELFF. In DNA, the CDR3 is TGTGCCACCAGTGGTCCGGGACAGTCCACCGGGGAGCTGTTTTTT.

The genes are TRBV28 and TRBJ1-2, with D unresolved. There are 12 residues in the CDR3. Germline loops: CDR1 MDHEN, CDR2 SYDVKM. V lost 10 bases to trimming and J lost 4 bases, with 13 bases between them. CDR3 bases: TGTGCCATTGGAGCGCGAGTCTATGGCTACACCTTC. Residues: CAIGARVYGYTF.

V usage is TRBV14 and J usage is TRBJ2-7, with 8 bases that match TRBD2. Per the germline V gene, CDR1 is SGHDN and CDR2 is FVKESK. The CDR3 loop spans 17 amino acids. The trim removed 5 bases at V and 0 bases at J, leaving 12 bases unmatched. The CDR3 DNA reads as TGTGCCAGCAGCAAAGCGGATCGACTAGCGACCTCCTACGAGCAGTACTTC. This translates into CASSKADRLATSYEQYF.